This T cell receptor (beta chain) was sequenced for a study of OX40 agonist ivuxolimab in advanced cancers. Profiled with immunoSEQ multiplex PCR; TCRdb holds only in-frame clones, not every one. The sample contains about 70,000 clones, approximately 89% of which appear only once. The germline gives CDR1 MNHNY, CDR2 SVGAGI (reference sequence). This CDR3 contains 14 residues. Specimen: CD4+ or CD8+ T cells sorted from blood, collected in a trial of the OX40 agonist ivuxolimab. This clonotype was sampled from an adult with an advanced solid tumor such as melanoma, head and neck, liver or kidney cancer. V gene TRBV6-6 combines with J gene TRBJ1-5; D is unclear. The last part of the DNA fits TRBJ2-3 better; the J call may be wrong. The CDR3 protein is CASSYVGSNQPQYF. For the CDR3, the DNA is TGTGCCAGCAGTTACGTGGGATCCAATCAGCCCCAGTATTTT.